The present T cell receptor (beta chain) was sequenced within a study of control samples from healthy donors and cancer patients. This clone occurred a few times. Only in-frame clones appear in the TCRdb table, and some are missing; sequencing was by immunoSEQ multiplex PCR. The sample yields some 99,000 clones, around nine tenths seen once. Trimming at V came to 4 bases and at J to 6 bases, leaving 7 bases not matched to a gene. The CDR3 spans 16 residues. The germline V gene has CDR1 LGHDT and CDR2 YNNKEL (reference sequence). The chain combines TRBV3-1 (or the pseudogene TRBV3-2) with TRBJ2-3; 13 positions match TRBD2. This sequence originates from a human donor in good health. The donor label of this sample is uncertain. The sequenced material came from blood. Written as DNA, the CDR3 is TGTGCCAGCAGCCGGACTAGCGGGGGTATGAGGGATACGCAGTATTTT. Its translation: CASSRTSGGMRDTQYF.